This T cell receptor beta chain was recovered during a study of T cells in Graves' hyperthyroidism and ophthalmopathy. This CDR3 is 13 amino acids long. Germline CDR1 MDHEN, CDR2 SYDVKM. V gave up 5 bases and J gave up 7 bases, with 14 bases separating them. As regards this clonotype: The antigen is undetermined.

General study findings and limits: Blood also contained most expanded thyroid clonotypes above 0.001.

Amplification of TCR beta CDR3 regions used RNA as the template. Using the HTBI primer set, a first-round RT-PCR was run on the TCR CDR3. TCRdb analysed the multiplex PCR reads with MiXCR anew, one entry per CDR3 protein. The table shows about 500,000 distinct CDR3 sequences, with roughly 45% occurring only once. Exclusion of patients followed from uncontrolled infection, other autoimmune disease, pregnancy or lactation. Used for diagnoses were clinical symptoms, serum thyroxine and TRAb, thyroid ultrasound and orbital computed tomography. The sample was peripheral blood or thyroid tissue (not recorded which). The V gene is TRBV28, the J gene TRBJ1-1; D not resolved. The clonotype originates from an adult woman with Graves' disease, either hyperthyroidism or ophthalmopathy (not recorded which). CDR3 in amino acids: CASSPGARREAFF. The DNA for the CDR3 is TGTGCCAGCAGTCCCGGTGCGAGGCGTGAAGCTTTCTTT.